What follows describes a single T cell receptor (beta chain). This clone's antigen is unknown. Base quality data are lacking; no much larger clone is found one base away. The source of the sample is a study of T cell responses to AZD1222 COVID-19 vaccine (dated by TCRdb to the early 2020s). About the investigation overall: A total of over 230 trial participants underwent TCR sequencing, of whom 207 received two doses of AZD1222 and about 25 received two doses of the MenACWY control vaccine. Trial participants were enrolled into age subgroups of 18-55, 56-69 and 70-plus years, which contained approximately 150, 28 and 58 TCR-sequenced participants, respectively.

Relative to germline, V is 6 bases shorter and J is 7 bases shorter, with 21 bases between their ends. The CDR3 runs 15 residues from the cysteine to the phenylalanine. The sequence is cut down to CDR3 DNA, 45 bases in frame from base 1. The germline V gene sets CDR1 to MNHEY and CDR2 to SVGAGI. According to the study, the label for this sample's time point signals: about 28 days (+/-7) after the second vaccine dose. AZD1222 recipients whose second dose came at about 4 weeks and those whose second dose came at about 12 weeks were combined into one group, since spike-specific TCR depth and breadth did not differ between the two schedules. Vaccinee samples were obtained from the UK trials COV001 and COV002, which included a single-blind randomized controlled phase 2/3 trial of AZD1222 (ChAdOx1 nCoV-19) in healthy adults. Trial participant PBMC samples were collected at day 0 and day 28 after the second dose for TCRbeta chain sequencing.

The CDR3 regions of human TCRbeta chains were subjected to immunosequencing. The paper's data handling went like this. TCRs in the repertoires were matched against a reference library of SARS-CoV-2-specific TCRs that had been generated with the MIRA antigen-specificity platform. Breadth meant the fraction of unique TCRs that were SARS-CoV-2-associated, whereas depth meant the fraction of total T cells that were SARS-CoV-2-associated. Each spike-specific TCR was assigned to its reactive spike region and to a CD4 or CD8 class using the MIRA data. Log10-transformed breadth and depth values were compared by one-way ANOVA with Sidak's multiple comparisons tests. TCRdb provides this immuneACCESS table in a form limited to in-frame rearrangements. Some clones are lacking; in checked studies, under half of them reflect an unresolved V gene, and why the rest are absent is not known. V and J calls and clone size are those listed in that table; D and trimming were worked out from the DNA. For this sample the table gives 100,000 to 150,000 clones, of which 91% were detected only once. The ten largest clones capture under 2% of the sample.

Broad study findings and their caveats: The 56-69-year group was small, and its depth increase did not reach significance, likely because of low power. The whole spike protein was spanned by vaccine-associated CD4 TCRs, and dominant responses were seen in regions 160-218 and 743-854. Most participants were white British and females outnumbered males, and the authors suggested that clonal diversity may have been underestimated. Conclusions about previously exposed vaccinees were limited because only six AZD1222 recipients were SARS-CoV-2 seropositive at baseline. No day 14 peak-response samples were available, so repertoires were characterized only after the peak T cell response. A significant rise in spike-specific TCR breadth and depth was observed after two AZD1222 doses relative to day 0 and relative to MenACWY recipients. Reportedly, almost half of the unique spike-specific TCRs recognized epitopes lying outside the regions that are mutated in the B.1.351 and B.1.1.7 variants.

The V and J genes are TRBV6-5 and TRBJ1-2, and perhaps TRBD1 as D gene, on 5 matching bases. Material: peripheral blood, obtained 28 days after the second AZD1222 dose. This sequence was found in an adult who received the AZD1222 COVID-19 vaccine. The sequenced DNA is TGTGCCAGCAGGCTGAAACGGGGCTGGGGGTCTGGCTACACCTTC. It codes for CASRLKRGWGSGYTF.